This T cell receptor (beta chain) was found in a study of shared clonotypes between healthy human individuals. In the study's own analysis: ImmunoSEQ gave junction-only sequences without quality scores, so filtering differed. Repertoires were generated with immunoSEQ multiplex PCR, while TCRdb's copy carries only in-frame clones and drops some. The D gene and trimming were derived from the DNA, and the V and J assignments and clone size from that table. The sample has around 2.3 million clones; roughly 95% are singletons. Splitting of CD4+ cells produced CD45RA+ naive and CD45RA-negative memory subsets. Germline CDR1 and CDR2: SGHAT and FQNNGV. This CDR3 has 14 amino acids. V was pared by 4 bases and J by 2 bases, with 9 bases between.

This TCR was sampled from a young man in good health. The sequencing sample was made of naive CD4+ T cells sorted from blood. Noted subset: CD45RA+ positively selected. V gene TRBV11-2 combines with J gene TRBJ1-5; a possible D gene is TRBD1 (6 bases). The CDR3, as DNA: TGTGCCAGCAGCTCCAACAGGGGCAATCAGCCCCAGCATTTT. It codes for CASSSNRGNQPQHF.